This T cell receptor beta chain appears in the sequencing data of a study of T-cell reconstitution after alpha-beta-depleted transplantation in children. General study findings and limits: Alpha-beta T cells about two months after transplant reportedly derived from several hundred expanded graft clones. Newly produced T cells mostly accounted for T-cell counts and diversity one year post-transplant.

The TCRbeta library incorporated unique molecular identifiers. TCRdb analysed the PCR reads with MiXCR anew, one entry per CDR3 protein. The table lists about 980,000 distinct CDR3 sequences, roughly 29% of them singletons, with around 30% in the top ten. This CDR3 is 13 amino acids long. The germline V gene encodes CDR1 SQVTM and CDR2 ANQGSEA. The V gene lost 4 bases and the J gene lost 11 bases, with 20 bases spanning the gap. A remark on this clonotype: Its antigen is not known.

This clonotype originated in a boy under two years old who had a stem cell transplant for SCID, so the T cells may come from the graft donor. Sequenced here: PBMCs, mostly from graft donor cells, sampled 360 days after TCRalphabeta/CD19-depleted stem cell transplant. The gene calls are TRBV29-1 and TRBJ1-1; D unclear. Here the CDR3 reads CSVVIIGVGGAFF. The CDR3 bases are TGCAGCGTTGTGATCATTGGGGTTGGCGGGGCTTTCTTT.